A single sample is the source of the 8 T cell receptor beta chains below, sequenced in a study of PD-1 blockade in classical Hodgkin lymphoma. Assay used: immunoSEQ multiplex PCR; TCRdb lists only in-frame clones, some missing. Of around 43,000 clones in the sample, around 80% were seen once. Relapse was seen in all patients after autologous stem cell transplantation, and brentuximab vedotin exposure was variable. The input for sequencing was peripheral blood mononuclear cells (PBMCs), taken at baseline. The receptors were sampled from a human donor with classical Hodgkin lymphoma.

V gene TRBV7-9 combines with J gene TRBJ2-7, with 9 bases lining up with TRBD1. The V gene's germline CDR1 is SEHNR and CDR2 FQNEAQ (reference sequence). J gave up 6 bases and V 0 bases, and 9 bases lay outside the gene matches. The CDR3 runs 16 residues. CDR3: CASSLALGQGRREQYF. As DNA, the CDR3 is TGTGCCAGCAGCTTAGCGTTGGGACAGGGAAGGCGCGAGCAGTACTTC.

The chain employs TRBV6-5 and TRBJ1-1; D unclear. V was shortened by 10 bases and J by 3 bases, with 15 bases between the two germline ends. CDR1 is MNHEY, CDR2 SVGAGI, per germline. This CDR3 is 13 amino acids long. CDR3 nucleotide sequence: TGTGCCACCAAACCGGACGGATACACTGAAGCTTTCTTT. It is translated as CATKPDGYTEAFF.

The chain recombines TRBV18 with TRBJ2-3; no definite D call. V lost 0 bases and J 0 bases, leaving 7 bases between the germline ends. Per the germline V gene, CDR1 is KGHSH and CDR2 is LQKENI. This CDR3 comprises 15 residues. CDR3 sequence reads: CASSPPGGSTDTQYF. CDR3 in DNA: TGTGCCAGCTCACCACCGGGCGGAAGCACAGATACGCAGTATTTT.

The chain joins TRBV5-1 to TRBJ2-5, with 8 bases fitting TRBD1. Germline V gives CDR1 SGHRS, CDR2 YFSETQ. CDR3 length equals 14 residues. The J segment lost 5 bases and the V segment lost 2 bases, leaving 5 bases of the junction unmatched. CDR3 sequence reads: CASSFQGAQETQYF. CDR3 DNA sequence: TGCGCCAGCAGCTTTCAGGGGGCGCAGGAGACCCAGTACTTC.

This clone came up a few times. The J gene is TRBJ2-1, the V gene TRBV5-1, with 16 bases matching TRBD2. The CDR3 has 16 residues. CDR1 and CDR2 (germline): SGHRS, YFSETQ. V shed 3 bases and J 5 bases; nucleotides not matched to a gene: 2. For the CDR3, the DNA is TGCGCCAGCAGCTCGGGACTAGCGGGGGGGAACAATGAGCAGTTCTTC. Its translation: CASSSGLAGGNNEQFF. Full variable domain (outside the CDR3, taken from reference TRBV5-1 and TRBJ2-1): KAGVTQTPRYLIKTRGQQVTLSCSPISGHRSVSWYQQTPGQGLQFLFEYFSETQRNKGNFPGRFSGRQFSNSRSEMNVSTLELGDSALYLCASSSGLAGGNNEQFFGPGTRLTVL.

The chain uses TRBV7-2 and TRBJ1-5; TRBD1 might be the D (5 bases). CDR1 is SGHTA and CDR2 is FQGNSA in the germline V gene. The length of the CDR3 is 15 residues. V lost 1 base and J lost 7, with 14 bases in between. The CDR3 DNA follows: TGTGCCAGCAGCTTAGAGGCAACAGGTGCGCAGCCCCAGCATTTT. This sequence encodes CASSLEATGAQPQHF.

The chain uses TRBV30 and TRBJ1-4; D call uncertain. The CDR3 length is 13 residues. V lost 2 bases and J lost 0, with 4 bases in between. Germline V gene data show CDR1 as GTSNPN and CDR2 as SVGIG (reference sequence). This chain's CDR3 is CAWSQSTNEKLFF. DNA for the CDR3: TGTGCCTGGAGTCAATCAACTAATGAAAAACTGTTTTTT. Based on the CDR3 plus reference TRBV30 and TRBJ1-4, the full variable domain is SQTIHQWPATLVQPVGSPLSLECTVEGTSNPNLYWYRQAAGRGLQLLFYSVGIGQISSEVPQNLSASRPQDRQFILSSKKLLLSDSGFYLCAWSQSTNEKLFFGSGTQLSVL.

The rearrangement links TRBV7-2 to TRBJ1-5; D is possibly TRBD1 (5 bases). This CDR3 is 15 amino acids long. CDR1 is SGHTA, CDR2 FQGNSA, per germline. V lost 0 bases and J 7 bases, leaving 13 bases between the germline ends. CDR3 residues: CASSLAGGWGQPQHF. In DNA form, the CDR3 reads TGTGCCAGCAGCTTAGCCGGGGGATGGGGGCAGCCCCAGCATTTT. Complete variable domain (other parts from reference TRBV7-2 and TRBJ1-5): GAGVSQSPSNKVTEKGKDVELRCDPISGHTALYWYRQSLGQGLEFLIYFQGNSAPDKSGLPSDRFSAERTGGSVSTLTIQRTQQEDSAVYLCASSLAGGWGQPQHFGDGTRLSIL.